Below, 18 T cell receptor beta chains from the same sample are listed, as sequenced in a study of regulatory T cells in long-lasting Graves disease. Arm-PCR of CDR3 regions and iRepertoire HTBI primers were used to build TCR beta libraries. TCRdb processed the multiplex PCR reads anew with MiXCR; each CDR3 protein has one entry. The sample lists around 510,000 distinct CDR3 sequences; roughly 20% were seen once. As to time point: persistent/refractory GD, antithyroid drugs over 5 years with positive TRAb. PBMCs provided the RNA from which the TCR library was made. The specimen comprised peripheral blood mononuclear cells (PBMCs), sampled when the disease was refractory, from a patient treated with antithyroid drugs. These receptors originate from a female donor with Graves disease.

Note on this clonotype: The junction and the germline gene differ at one end; a read error may be behind it. The rearrangement uses TRBV6-5 and TRBJ2-1; D is uncertain. Looked up from germline, CDR1 is MNHEY and CDR2 is SVGAGI. This CDR3 contains 16 residues. CDR3 in amino acids: CASSYSFGPSYNEQFF. The CDR3, as DNA: TGTGCCAGCAGCTACTCGTTCGGCCCGTCCTACAATGAGCAGTTCTTC.

This clonotype has a count of ten or more. The V and J genes are TRBV7-3 and TRBJ2-5; 12 bases match TRBD2. J lost 5 bases, V lost 5 bases, and 9 bases had no gene match. CDR3 length: 16 residues. Germline values: CDR1 SGHTA, CDR2 FQGTGA. CDR3 region: CASSPGTSGLGETQYF. In DNA, the CDR3 is TGTGCCAGCAGCCCAGGGACTAGCGGGTTAGGCGAGACCCAGTACTTC.

This clonotype has ten or more counts. The J gene is TRBJ1-1, the V gene TRBV18; the D is unclear. The ends were cut back, 2 bases at V and 4 bases at J, with 8 bases in the middle. Germline lookup yields CDR1 KGHSH and CDR2 LQKENI. The CDR3 extends over 13 amino acids. The CDR3 loop reads CASSPTSGTEAFF. The CDR3 nucleotides are TGTGCCAGCTCACCAACTTCGGGCACTGAAGCTTTCTTT.

This clonotype was counted many times. V gene TRBV7-2 combines with J gene TRBJ1-2; 9 bases match TRBD1. The CDR3 runs to 14 residues. Germline CDR1 and CDR2: SGHTA and FQGNSA. The junction had 5 bases not matched to a gene; V was cut back by 2 bases and J by 7 bases. CDR3 in amino acids: CASSLRTGVRGYTF. The CDR3, as DNA: TGTGCCAGCAGCTTAAGGACAGGGGTCCGTGGCTACACCTTC.

This clonotype appeared a single time. The V gene is TRBV7-6, the J gene TRBJ1-2; 7 bases line up with TRBD1. The CDR3 contains 13 residues. The germline V gene encodes CDR1 SGHVS and CDR2 FNYEAQ. The ends lost 5 bases at V and 8 bases at J; junction bases unmatched: 8. CDR3 coding DNA: TGTGCCAGCAGCACCCAGGGGGTGCAGGGCTACACCTTC. The encoded protein is CASSTQGVQGYTF.

With regard to this clonotype: A read error may explain this, as a much larger clone is one base away. J is TRBJ1-2 and V is TRBV5-6, with D possibly being TRBD1 (6 bases). The germline CDR1 and CDR2 sequences are SGHDT and YYEEEE. This CDR3 is built from 16 residues. The CDR3 protein is CASSTLPRGANCGYTF. CDR3 nucleotide sequence: TGTGCCAGCAGCACTCTCCCGCGGGGGGCTAACTGTGGCTACACCTTC.

The J gene is TRBJ2-2, the V gene TRBV10-3; 12 bases match TRBD2. The germline V gene has CDR1 ENHRY and CDR2 SYGVKD. CDR3 length equals 18 residues. V dropped 3 bases and J dropped 2; count of bases not matched to a gene: 7. CDR3 amino acids: CAISDSRLAGANTGELFF. DNA of the CDR3: TGTGCCATCAGTGATTCAAGACTAGCGGGAGCCAACACCGGGGAGCTGTTTTTT.

In the case of this clonotype: One end of the junction is discordant with germline, which a read error may explain. This chain joins TRBV13 and TRBJ2-7; D might be TRBD2 (6 bases). The CDR3 extends over 14 amino acids. Germline CDR1 PRHDT, CDR2 FYEKMQ (reference sequence). Here the CDR3 reads CASSLGTSSYEHYF. CDR3 nucleotides: TGTGCCAGCAGCTTAGGTACTAGCAGCTACGAGCATTACTTC.

This clonotype was counted many times. This sequence joins TRBV7-9 and TRBJ2-5; 8 nucleotides line up with TRBD1. Germline V gene lookup returns CDR1 SEHNR and CDR2 FQNEAQ (reference sequence). This CDR3 is 14 amino acids long. V shed 5 bases and J 5 bases; nucleotides not matched to a gene: 7. DNA of the CDR3: TGTGCCAGCAGCCCGGACAGGGCTGGGGAGACCCAGTACTTC. This translates into CASSPDRAGETQYF.

This clonotype showed up many times. This chain joins TRBV5-5 and TRBJ1-5; possibly TRBD1 for D (5 bases). V was cut by 0 bases and J by 7 bases, with 14 bases left in between. The CDR3 sequence is 15 residues long. CDR1 and CDR2 (germline): SGHKS, YYEKEE (reference sequence). The CDR3 sequence: CASSLDVGTWQPQHF. DNA for the CDR3: TGTGCCAGCAGCTTGGACGTGGGGACGTGGCAGCCCCAGCATTTT.

This clonotype turned up a few times. The chain links TRBV30 to TRBJ1-5; TRBD1 is a possible D gene (5 bases). Trimming stripped 3 bases from V and 6 bases from J, with 15 bases between. CDR1 is GTSNPN and CDR2 is SVGIG in the germline V gene (reference sequence). This CDR3 spans 14 amino acids. The CDR3 loop is CAWSASGGAQPQHF. CDR3 in DNA: TGTGCCTGGAGCGCCTCTGGAGGGGCTCAGCCCCAGCATTTT.

The chain links TRBV27 to TRBJ1-5, with D possibly matching TRBD1 (6 bases). The CDR3 spans 17 residues. Between the trimmed V and J ends, which lost 2 bases and 3 bases, there was a span of 17 bases. The germline gives CDR1 MNHEY, CDR2 SMNVEV (reference sequence). The CDR3 protein is CASSLGPLRQVNQPQHF. Here the CDR3 DNA reads TGTGCCAGCAGTTTAGGCCCCCTCAGACAGGTCAATCAGCCCCAGCATTTT.

This chain joins TRBV28 and TRBJ2-7; weak D call: TRBD2 (5 bases). The germline V and J ends were trimmed by 9 bases and 2 bases, with 11 bases remaining between them. The CDR3 consists of 12 residues. In germline, CDR1 is MDHEN, CDR2 SYDVKM. The chain's CDR3 is CASTRDAYEQYF. CDR3 sequence (DNA): TGTGCCAGTACTAGGGATGCCTACGAGCAGTACTTC.

Many counts were recorded for this clonotype. The rearrangement uses TRBV12-3 or TRBV12-4 and TRBJ1-2, with 7 bases lining up with TRBD1. CDR3 length: 13 residues. Trimming at V came to 6 bases and at J to 4 bases, leaving 5 bases not matched to a gene. The CDR3 region has the DNA TGTGCCAGCAGATTGGGACAGAGCTATGGCTACACCTTC. This codes for CASRLGQSYGYTF.

This chain links TRBV27 with TRBJ2-3; 10 bases match TRBD2. Trimming took 5 bases from V and 0 from J; bases not matched to a gene: 5. The germline CDR1 and CDR2 sequences are MNHEY and SMNVEV (reference sequence). This CDR3 region has 16 residues. CDR3 region: CASSPPAGGSTDTQYF. The DNA of the CDR3 is TGTGCCAGCAGTCCCCCAGCGGGAGGGAGCACAGATACGCAGTATTTT.

This clonotype was seen repeatedly, ten times or more. The J gene is TRBJ2-7, the V gene TRBV2; D possibly corresponds to TRBD1 (5 bases). The germline V gene has CDR1 SNHLY and CDR2 FYNNEI. CDR3 length: 14 amino acids. V was trimmed by 2 bases and J by 4 bases, leaving 12 bases between them. CDR3 bases: TGTGCCAGCAGTGAATTAGGACAACTATACGAGCAGTACTTC. Its translation is CASSELGQLYEQYF.

This clonotype came up many times. The chain joins TRBV6-1 to TRBJ2-7, with 9 bases that match TRBD1. V lost 2 bases, J lost 3 bases, and 11 bases stayed unmatched. Germline CDR1 reads MNHNS; CDR2 reads SASEGT. The CDR3 extends over 17 amino acids. The CDR3 sequence is CASSEYSLDRGLYEQYF. In nucleotides, the CDR3 is TGTGCCAGCAGTGAATACAGTCTGGACAGGGGACTCTACGAGCAGTACTTC.

This clonotype was seen many times. The chain uses TRBV12-3 or TRBV12-4 and TRBJ1-2, with 7 bases aligning to TRBD1. Trimming cost V 6 bases and J 2 bases; bases outside gene matches: 3. CDR3 length: 13 amino acids. The CDR3 region is CASSTTGNYGYTF. CDR3 bases: TGTGCCAGCAGCACGACAGGGAACTATGGCTACACCTTC.